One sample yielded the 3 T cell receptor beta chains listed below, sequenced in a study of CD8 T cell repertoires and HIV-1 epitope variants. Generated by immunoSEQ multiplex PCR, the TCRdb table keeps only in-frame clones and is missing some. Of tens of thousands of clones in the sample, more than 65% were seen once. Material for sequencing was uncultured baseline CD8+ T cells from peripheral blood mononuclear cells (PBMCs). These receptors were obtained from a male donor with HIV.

CDR3 sequence reads: CASSLAQHVADTQYF. Here the CDR3 DNA reads TGTGCCAGCAGCTTAGCGCAGCATGTAGCAGATACGCAGTATTTT. This rearrangement joins TRBV7-9 to TRBJ2-3; no clear D gene. The CDR3 length is 15 residues. V dropped 0 bases and J dropped 4 bases, with 11 bases sitting between them. Germline CDR1 SEHNR, CDR2 FQNEAQ (reference sequence). The variable domain in full, completed from reference TRBV7-9 and TRBJ2-3, reads DTGVSQNPRHKITKRGQNVTFRCDPISEHNRLYWYRQTLGQGPEFLTYFQNEAQLEKSRLLSDRFSAERPKGSFSTLEIQRTEQGDSAMYLCASSLAQHVADTQYFGPGTRLTVL.

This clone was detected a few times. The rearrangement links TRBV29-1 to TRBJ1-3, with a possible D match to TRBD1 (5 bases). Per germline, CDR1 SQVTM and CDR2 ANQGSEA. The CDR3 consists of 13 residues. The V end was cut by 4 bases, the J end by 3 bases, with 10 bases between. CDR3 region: CSVGGAVGNTIYF. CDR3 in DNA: TGCAGCGTTGGAGGGGCGGTTGGAAACACCATATATTTT.

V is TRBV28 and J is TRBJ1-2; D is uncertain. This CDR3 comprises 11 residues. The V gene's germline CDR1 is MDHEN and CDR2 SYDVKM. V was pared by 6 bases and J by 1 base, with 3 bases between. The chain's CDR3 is CASSLNYGYTF. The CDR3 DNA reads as TGTGCCAGCAGCCTTAACTATGGCTACACCTTC.